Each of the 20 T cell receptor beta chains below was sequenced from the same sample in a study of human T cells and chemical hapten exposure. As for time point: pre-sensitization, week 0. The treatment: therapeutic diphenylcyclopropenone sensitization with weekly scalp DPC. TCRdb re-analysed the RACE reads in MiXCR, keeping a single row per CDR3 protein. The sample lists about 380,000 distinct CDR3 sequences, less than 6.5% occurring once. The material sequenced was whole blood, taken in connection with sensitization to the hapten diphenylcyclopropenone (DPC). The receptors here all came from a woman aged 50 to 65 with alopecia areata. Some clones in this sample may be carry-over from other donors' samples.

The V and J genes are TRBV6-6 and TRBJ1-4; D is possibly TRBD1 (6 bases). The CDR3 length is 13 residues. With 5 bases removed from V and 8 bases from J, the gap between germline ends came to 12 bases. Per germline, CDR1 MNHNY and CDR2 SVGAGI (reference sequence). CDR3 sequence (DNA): TGTGCCAGCAGTGATCCCCAGGGGGAAAAACTGTTTTTT. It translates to CASSDPQGEKLFF.

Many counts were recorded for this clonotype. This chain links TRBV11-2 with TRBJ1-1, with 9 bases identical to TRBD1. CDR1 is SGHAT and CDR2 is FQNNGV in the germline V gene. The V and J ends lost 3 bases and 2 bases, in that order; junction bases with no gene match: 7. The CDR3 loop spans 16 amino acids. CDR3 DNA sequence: TGTGCCAGCAGCTTCCCGGGACAGGGTGCCAACACTGAAGCTTTCTTT. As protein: CASSFPGQGANTEAFF.

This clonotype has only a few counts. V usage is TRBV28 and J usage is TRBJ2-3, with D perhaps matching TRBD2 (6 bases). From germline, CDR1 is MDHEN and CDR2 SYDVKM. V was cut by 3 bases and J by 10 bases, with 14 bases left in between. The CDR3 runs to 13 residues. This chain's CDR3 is CASSFRGTHAQYF. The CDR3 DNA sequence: TGTGCCAGCAGTTTCCGCGGGACCCACGCGCAGTATTTT.

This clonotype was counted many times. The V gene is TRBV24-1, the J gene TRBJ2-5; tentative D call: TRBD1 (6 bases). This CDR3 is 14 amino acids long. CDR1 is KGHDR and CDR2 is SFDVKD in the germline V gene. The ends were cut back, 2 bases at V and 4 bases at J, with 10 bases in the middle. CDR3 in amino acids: CATSDSGRGETQYF. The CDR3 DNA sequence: TGTGCCACCAGTGATTCAGGCAGGGGAGAGACCCAGTACTTC.

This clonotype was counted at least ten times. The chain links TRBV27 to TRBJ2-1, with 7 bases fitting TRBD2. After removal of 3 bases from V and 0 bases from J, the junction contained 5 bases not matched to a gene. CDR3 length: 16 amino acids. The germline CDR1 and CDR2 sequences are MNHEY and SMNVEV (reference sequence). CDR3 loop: CASSFGGRYSYNEQFF. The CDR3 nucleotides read TGTGCCAGCAGTTTCGGCGGGAGATACTCCTACAATGAGCAGTTCTTC.

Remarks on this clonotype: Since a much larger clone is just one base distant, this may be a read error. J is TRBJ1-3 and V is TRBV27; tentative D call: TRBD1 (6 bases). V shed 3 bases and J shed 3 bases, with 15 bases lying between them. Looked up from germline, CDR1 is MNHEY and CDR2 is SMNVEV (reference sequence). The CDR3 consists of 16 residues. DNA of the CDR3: TGTGCCAGCAGTTTCCAGGACGGGGGCTTTGGAAACACCATATATTTT. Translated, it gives CASSFQDGGFGNTIYF.

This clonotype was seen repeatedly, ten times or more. The DNA for the CDR3 is TGTGCCAGCAGTCTCCCCTCAATCGGGCCCCAGCATTTT. Amino acids: CASSLPSIGPQHF. V gene TRBV28 combines with J gene TRBJ1-5; no clear D gene. The CDR3 sequence is 13 residues long. V lost 5 bases to trimming and J lost 9 bases, with 14 bases between them. CDR1 and CDR2 (germline): MDHEN, SYDVKM.

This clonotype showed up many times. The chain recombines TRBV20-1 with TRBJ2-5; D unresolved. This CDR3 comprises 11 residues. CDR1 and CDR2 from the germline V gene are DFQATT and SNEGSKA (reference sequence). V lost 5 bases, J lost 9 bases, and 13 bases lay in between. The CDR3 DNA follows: TGCAGTGCTTCTCTCGACCGGGCCCAGTACTTC. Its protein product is CSASLDRAQYF.

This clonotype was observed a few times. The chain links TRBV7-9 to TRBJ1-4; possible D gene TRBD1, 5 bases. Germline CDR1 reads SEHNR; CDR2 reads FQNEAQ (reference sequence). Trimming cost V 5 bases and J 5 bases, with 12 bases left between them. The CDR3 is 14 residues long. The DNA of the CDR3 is TGTGCCAGCAGCCCGACAGAAACGAATGAAAAACTGTTTTTT. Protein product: CASSPTETNEKLFF.

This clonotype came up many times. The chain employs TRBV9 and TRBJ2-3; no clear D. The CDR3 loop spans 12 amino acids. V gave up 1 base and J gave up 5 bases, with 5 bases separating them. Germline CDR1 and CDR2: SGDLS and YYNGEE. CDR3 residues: CASSVWGDTQYF. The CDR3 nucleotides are TGTGCCAGCAGCGTATGGGGAGATACGCAGTATTTT.

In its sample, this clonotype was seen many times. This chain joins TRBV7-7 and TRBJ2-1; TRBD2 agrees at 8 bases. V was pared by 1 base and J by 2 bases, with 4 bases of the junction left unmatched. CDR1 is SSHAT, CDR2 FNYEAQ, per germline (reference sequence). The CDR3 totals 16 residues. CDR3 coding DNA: TGTGCCAGCAGCTTAGGGGTTAGCGGGGCCTACAATGAGCAGTTCTTC. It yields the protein CASSLGVSGAYNEQFF.

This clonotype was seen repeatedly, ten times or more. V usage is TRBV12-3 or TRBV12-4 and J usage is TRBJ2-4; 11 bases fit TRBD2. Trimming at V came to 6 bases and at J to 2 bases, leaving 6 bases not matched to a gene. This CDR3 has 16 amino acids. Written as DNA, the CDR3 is TGTGCCAGCAGCCCCACTAGCGGGGGTACCAAAAACATTCAGTACTTC. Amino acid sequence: CASSPTSGGTKNIQYF.

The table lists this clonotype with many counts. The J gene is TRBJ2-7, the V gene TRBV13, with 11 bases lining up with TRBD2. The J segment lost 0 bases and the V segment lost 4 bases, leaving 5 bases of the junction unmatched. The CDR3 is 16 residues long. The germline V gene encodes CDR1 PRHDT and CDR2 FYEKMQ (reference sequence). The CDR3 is CASSSPSGGSSYEQYF. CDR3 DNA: TGTGCCAGCAGCTCTCCTAGCGGGGGGTCCTCCTACGAGCAGTACTTC.

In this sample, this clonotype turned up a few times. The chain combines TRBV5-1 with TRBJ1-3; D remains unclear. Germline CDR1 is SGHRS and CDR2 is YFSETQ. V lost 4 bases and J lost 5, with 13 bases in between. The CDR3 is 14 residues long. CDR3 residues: CASSITAARNTIYF. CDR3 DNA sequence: TGCGCCAGCAGCATAACCGCAGCGCGAAACACCATATATTTT.

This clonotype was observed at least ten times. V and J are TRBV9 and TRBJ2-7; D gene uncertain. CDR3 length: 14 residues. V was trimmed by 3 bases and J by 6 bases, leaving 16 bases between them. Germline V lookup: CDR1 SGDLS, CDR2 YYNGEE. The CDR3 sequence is CASSAYMDKGEQYF. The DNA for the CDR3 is TGTGCCAGCAGCGCTTACATGGATAAAGGCGAGCAGTACTTC.

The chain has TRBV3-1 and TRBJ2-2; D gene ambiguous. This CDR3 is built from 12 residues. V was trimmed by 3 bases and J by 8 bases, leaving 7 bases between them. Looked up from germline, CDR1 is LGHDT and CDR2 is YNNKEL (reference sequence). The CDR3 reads CASSHWDGELFF. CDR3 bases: TGTGCCAGCAGCCACTGGGATGGGGAGCTGTTTTTT.

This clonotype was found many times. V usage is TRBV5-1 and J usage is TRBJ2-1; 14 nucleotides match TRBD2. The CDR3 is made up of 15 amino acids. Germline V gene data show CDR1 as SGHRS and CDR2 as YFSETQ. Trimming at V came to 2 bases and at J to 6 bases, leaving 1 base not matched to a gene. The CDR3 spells CASSFGLAGGNEQFF. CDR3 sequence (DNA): TGCGCCAGCAGCTTCGGACTAGCGGGGGGCAATGAGCAGTTCTTC.

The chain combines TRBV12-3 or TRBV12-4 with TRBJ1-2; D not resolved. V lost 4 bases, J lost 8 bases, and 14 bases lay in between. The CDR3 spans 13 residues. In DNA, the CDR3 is TGTGCCAGCAGTTCGAGGGTCCTAGGAGGCTACACCTTC. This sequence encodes CASSSRVLGGYTF.

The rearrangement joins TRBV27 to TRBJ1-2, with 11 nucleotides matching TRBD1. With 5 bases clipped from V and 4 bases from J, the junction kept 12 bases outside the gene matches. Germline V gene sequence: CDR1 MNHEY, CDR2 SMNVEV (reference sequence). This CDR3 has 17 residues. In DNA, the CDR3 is TGTGCCAGCAGTCCCACACCCCATGGACAGGGGGCCTATGGCTACACCTTC. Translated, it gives CASSPTPHGQGAYGYTF.

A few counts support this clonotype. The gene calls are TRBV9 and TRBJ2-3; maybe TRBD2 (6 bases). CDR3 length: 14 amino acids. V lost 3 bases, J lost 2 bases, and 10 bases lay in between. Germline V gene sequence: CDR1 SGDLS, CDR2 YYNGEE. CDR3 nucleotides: TGTGCCAGCAGCGGGGCTAGCGCCACAGATACGCAGTATTTT. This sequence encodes CASSGASATDTQYF.